This T cell receptor (beta chain) is from a study of CD8+ T cells in alopecia areata (dated by TCRdb to between 2018 and 2020). At the level of the whole study: Treated patients were enrolled in an open-label pilot trial of oral tofacitinib at 5 to 10 mg twice daily for moderate-to-severe alopecia areata. Tofacitinib was given for 6 to 18 months, followed by 6 months of follow-up off drug to assess delayed response and recurrence. In treated patients, disease severity was measured using the SALT score, which gives the percentage of scalp surface area affected. The study used high-throughput TCRbeta sequencing to examine T cell clonal expansion in alopecia areata, in both the C3H/HeJ mouse model and human patients. Human TCRbeta sequencing covered scalp tissue and sorted CD4+ and CD8+ peripheral blood T cells from patchy and totalis/universalis alopecia areata patients and healthy controls. Patients on tofacitinib were biopsied at baseline and after 4 and 24 weeks of treatment, and several of the patients also had a later scalp biopsy. Clonality in the scalp was compared among normal scalp (n=4), patchy alopecia areata scalp (n=8), and alopecia totalis/universalis scalp (n=8). RNA came from the PAXgene miRNA kit for fixed scalp, the miRNeasy kit for PBMCs, and the RNeasy kit for mouse skin. TCRbeta CDR3 regions were amplified by immunoSEQ multiplex PCR using 35 Vbeta forward and 13 Jbeta reverse primers.

As for this clone: Which antigen it targets is not known. Base qualities are not provided; no much larger clone lies one nucleotide away.

Compared with germline, V lacks 4 bases and J lacks 5 bases; bases without a gene match: 6. CDR1 and CDR2 were assigned from the germline V gene as SGHRS and YFSETQ. The CDR3 runs 14 amino acids, cysteine and phenylalanine included. Only the CDR3 part of the read is kept: 42 bases, read in frame from the first base. Study-wide findings and limitations: Because the treated cohort was small and had only one nonresponder, larger studies are needed to examine links between baseline CD8+ expansion and response. Many expanded lesional clones persisted in scalp and blood during tofacitinib treatment, which may partly explain relapse after stopping treatment. Tofacitinib significantly decreased scalp clonality and the number of expanded CD8+ clones among the top 100 scalp clones. Lesional scalp, especially in alopecia totalis/universalis, showed higher clonality and more expanded CD8+ clones than normal scalp, suggesting antigenic drive. Unlike mouse skin, where gammadelta T cells dominate, normal human skin contains resident alphabeta T cells that get sequenced too, which complicates analysis of the scalp TCR repertoire. TCR sequences shared between patients were less clear than in mice, possibly partly because of HLA diversity in the patient population.

The time point label, as the study defines it: four to five weeks on oral tofacitinib. What the treatment or condition label conveys for this sample: oral pan-JAK inhibitor, 5-10 mg twice daily. Peripheral blood and lesional scalp punch biopsies were obtained from patients with alopecia areata. PBMCs were isolated by density centrifugation and stained for CD3, CD4 and CD8, after which CD4+ and CD8+ T cells were sorted on a FACSAria. The protocol used for the library was the immunoSEQ multiplex PCR assay. To provide template for TCR sequencing, every sample had RNA extracted and reverse transcribed into cDNA. SuperScript III was used for first-strand cDNA synthesis, primed with a 2:1 mix of oligo-dT and random hexamers. A synthetic immune receptor repertoire was used to measure amplification bias, and any remaining bias was corrected computationally. As for the original processing: Raw reads were preprocessed to remove errors, and CDR3 was defined according to IMGT conventions as the region from the conserved cysteine to phenylalanine. Clonality was computed as 1 minus the Shannon entropy, with the entropy normalized by log2 of the number of productive unique TCRs. Scalp TCRbeta sequences were cross-referenced with sorted blood CD4 and CD8 repertoires so that the CD4 or CD8 identity of scalp clones could be inferred. TCRdb took this table from immuneACCESS and kept in-frame rearrangements with V and J called. Such tables lack part of the clones; where checked against another copy, unresolved V genes explain under half of the gap, and the rest is unexplained. The V and J calls and clone size were taken over from that table, and D and trimming were inferred from the DNA. Recorded for this sample are 100,000 to 150,000 clones; around 60% of them occurred a single time. More than 5% of the sample lies in the top ten.

This clonotype originated in a human donor with alopecia areata. In this chain, TRBV5-1 is recombined with TRBJ2-1; 7 central bases correspond to TRBD1. Source: CD4+ T cells sorted from blood, taken at week 4, from a patient treated with tofacitinib. The CDR3 protein: CASSEIGQDNEQFF. DNA sequence: TGCGCCAGCAGCGAGATCGGACAGGACAATGAGCAGTTCTTC.